The 13 T cell receptor beta chains given below trace back to one sample, sequenced in a study of CD8 T cells in ankylosing spondylitis. MiXCR, applied by TCRdb to the 5' RACE reads, yields one record per CDR3 protein. The sample lists some 87,000 distinct CDR3 sequences, around 30% seen once, with 45% to 65% in the top ten. Sequencing was carried out using blood, either unsorted or a sorted T cell fraction (not recorded which). These receptors were collected from a male donor with ankylosing spondylitis or in good health (not recorded which).

The rearrangement links TRBV5-1 to TRBJ1-1; 7 nucleotides match TRBD1. The germline gives CDR1 SGHRS, CDR2 YFSETQ. The ends lost 2 bases at V and 7 bases at J; junction bases unmatched: 8. The CDR3 consists of 14 residues. The CDR3 sequence: CASSFQEGTDEAFF. The DNA for the CDR3 is TGCGCCAGCAGCTTCCAAGAAGGGACAGATGAAGCTTTCTTT.

The CDR3 DNA is TGCGCCAGCAGTGCAGTCGACACGTTCGACGATACGCAGTATTTT. Its translation: CASSAVDTFDDTQYF. The V gene is TRBV10-1, the J gene TRBJ2-3; no definite D call. V shed 4 bases and J shed 6 bases, with 17 bases lying between them. CDR3 length: 15 residues. The germline V gene encodes CDR1 WNHNN and CDR2 SYGVQD (reference sequence).

This clonotype was seen ten or more times. The chain recombines TRBV12-3 or TRBV12-4 with TRBJ1-5; D gene unclear. V was shortened by 2 bases and J by 4 bases, with 6 bases between the two germline ends. The CDR3 runs 13 residues. The CDR3 DNA is TGTGCCAGCAGTTTAAATGGTAATCAGCCCCAGCATTTT. Its translation: CASSLNGNQPQHF.

This clonotype was picked up a small number of times. The V and J genes are TRBV9 and TRBJ1-5; perhaps TRBD1 as D (6 bases). There are 15 residues in the CDR3. Germline CDR1 SGDLS, CDR2 YYNGEE. V was trimmed by 2 bases and J by 0 bases, leaving 9 bases between them. CDR3 sequence: CASSVRGNSNQPQHF. CDR3 DNA: TGTGCCAGCAGCGTCAGGGGTAATAGCAATCAGCCCCAGCATTTT.

This clonotype was counted between two and nine times. The rearrangement links TRBV6-2 or TRBV6-3 to TRBJ2-7, with D perhaps given as TRBD1 or TRBD2 (6 bases each). The CDR3 has 14 amino acids. V lost 2 bases to trimming and J lost 3 bases, with 11 bases between them. Germline assignment: CDR1 MNHEY and CDR2 SVGEGT. The CDR3, as DNA: TGTGCCAGCAGTTACCGGGAGACAGGCTACGAGCAGTACTTC. Translating gives CASSYRETGYEQYF.

The chain couples TRBV5-6 to TRBJ2-5, with no clear D. Trimming took 5 bases from V and 3 from J, leaving 20 bases between them. The CDR3 is 16 residues long. CDR1 and CDR2 (germline): SGHDT, YYEEEE. For the CDR3, the DNA is TGTGCCAGCAGTTCCTCCCTCACCCTAACCGAAGAGACCCAGTACTTC. Its protein is CASSSSLTLTEETQYF.

The rearrangement joins TRBV5-1 to TRBJ2-5; 13 bases match TRBD2. The V and J ends lost 0 bases and 7 bases, in that order; junction bases with no gene match: 6. The CDR3 has 16 residues. The germline V gene has CDR1 SGHRS and CDR2 YFSETQ. This chain's CDR3 is CASSLGTSGRLVTQYF. CDR3 DNA sequence: TGCGCCAGCAGCTTGGGGACTAGCGGGAGATTAGTGACCCAGTACTTC.

This clonotype showed up many times. This rearrangement joins TRBV30 to TRBJ1-3; D is ambiguous. V was shortened by 3 bases and J by 2 bases, with 2 bases between the two germline ends. CDR1 is GTSNPN and CDR2 is SVGIG in the germline V gene (reference sequence). The CDR3 is made up of 11 amino acids. In nucleotides, the CDR3 is TGTGCCTGGAGGACTGGAAACACCATATATTTT. Its translation is CAWRTGNTIYF.

This clonotype has more than one count but fewer than ten. The chain has TRBV5-5 and TRBJ2-7; 8 bases align to TRBD2. The CDR3 runs 13 residues. Germline-derived CDR1 and CDR2 are SGHKS and YYEKEE (reference sequence). V shed 0 bases and J 6 bases; nucleotides not matched to a gene: 2. CDR3 in amino acids: CASSLVAGGEQYF. In DNA, the CDR3 is TGTGCCAGCAGCTTGGTCGCGGGGGGCGAGCAGTACTTC.

V is TRBV12-3 or TRBV12-4 and J is TRBJ2-1; no reliable D call. CDR3 length: 14 amino acids. V gave up 5 bases and J gave up 4 bases, with 12 bases separating them. In DNA, the CDR3 is TGTGCCAGCAGTCCCCGTAGACTTTACAATGAGCAGTTCTTC. Amino acids: CASSPRRLYNEQFF.

CDR3 region: CASSPGAYNYGYTF. The CDR3 nucleotides are TGTGCCAGCAGCCCGGGGGCCTACAACTATGGCTACACCTTC. The chain employs TRBV5-6 and TRBJ1-2, with a weak D call TRBD1 (6 bases). Trimming cost V 4 bases and J 2 bases, with 12 bases left between them. Germline loops: CDR1 SGHDT, CDR2 YYEEEE. The CDR3 has 14 amino acids.

This sequence joins TRBV6-5 and TRBJ2-5, with 10 bases aligning to TRBD2. V was pared by 2 bases and J by 2 bases, with 5 bases of the junction left unmatched. Per the germline V gene, CDR1 is MNHEY and CDR2 is SVGAGI. This CDR3 has 16 residues. The CDR3 reads CASSYTPSGGQETQYF. The CDR3 DNA reads as TGTGCCAGCAGTTACACCCCTAGCGGGGGTCAAGAGACCCAGTACTTC.

The chain is built from TRBV5-6 and TRBJ2-2; 9 positions match TRBD1. CDR1 and CDR2 (germline): SGHDT, YYEEEE. This CDR3 is 16 amino acids long. V trimming: 1 base; J trimming: 5 bases; junction bases outside the gene matches: 6. CDR3 in DNA: TGTGCCAGCAGCTTGTGGGACAGGGTCTGGACCGGGGAGCTGTTTTTT. As protein: CASSLWDRVWTGELFF.